A single sample is the source of the 30 T cell receptor beta chains below, sequenced in a study of T cell changes during pregnancy in multiple sclerosis. This table comes from immunoSEQ multiplex PCR, and its TCRdb copy is limited to in-frame clones, with some not included. The sample includes more than 75,000 clones, about 95% of them seen just once. The specimen comprised peripheral blood, sampled in the third trimester of pregnancy. These receptors were obtained from a female donor with multiple sclerosis, enrolled in a pregnancy study.

The CDR3 spells CASSPTGTSRNEQFF. The CDR3 DNA sequence: TGTGCCAGCTCACCGACAGGGACTAGCCGCAATGAGCAGTTCTTC. The rearrangement links TRBV18 to TRBJ2-1, with 9 bases fitting TRBD2. CDR1 KGHSH and CDR2 LQKENI come from the germline V gene. The CDR3 covers 15 residues. Losses at the gene ends were 3 bases for V and 6 bases for J; bases not matched to a gene: 6.

As regards this clone: The sample carries other DNA sequences with the same CDR3. The chain recombines TRBV6-1 with TRBJ1-2; weak D call: TRBD1 (5 bases). Germline V gene lookup returns CDR1 MNHNS and CDR2 SASEGT. Trimming removed 3 bases at V and 5 bases at J, with 7 bases between. The CDR3 is made up of 12 amino acids. CDR3 sequence: CASSDRGYGYTF. As DNA, the CDR3 is TGTGCCAGCAGTGATAGGGGATATGGCTACACCTTC.

The rearrangement joins TRBV19 to TRBJ1-6; TRBD1 aligns across 8 bases. Per the germline V gene, CDR1 is LNHDA and CDR2 is SQIVND (reference sequence). The CDR3 consists of 14 residues. V lost 5 bases to trimming and J lost 5 bases; unmatched junction nucleotides: 2. CDR3 in DNA: TGTGCCAGTAGTGAGACAGGGGATAATTCACCCCTCCACTTT. Protein product: CASSETGDNSPLHF.

This clone was detected only a few times. The gene calls are TRBV2 and TRBJ1-1; D unresolved. The CDR3 has 13 amino acids. Trimming took 7 bases from V and 4 from J, leaving 13 bases between them. Germline V gives CDR1 SNHLY, CDR2 FYNNEI. DNA of the CDR3: TGTGCCAGCACCGTCTTAAAGAGCACTGAAGCTTTCTTT. It codes for CASTVLKSTEAFF.

The chain carries TRBV5-6 and TRBJ2-4; TRBD2 matches at 10 bases. From germline, CDR1 is SGHDT and CDR2 YYEEEE. This CDR3 is 17 amino acids long. Trimming cost V 3 bases and J 0 bases; bases outside gene matches: 6. CDR3 residues: CASSSPLAGVAKNIQYF. The CDR3, as DNA: TGTGCCAGCAGCTCACCCCTAGCGGGAGTAGCCAAAAACATTCAGTACTTC.

V and J are TRBV6-5 and TRBJ2-1, with TRBD2 identical over 10 bases. The CDR3 has 14 amino acids. With 6 bases clipped from V and 8 bases from J, the junction kept 7 bases outside the gene matches. Looked up from germline, CDR1 is MNHEY and CDR2 is SVGAGI. The CDR3 is CASSRSGGADEQFF. In DNA, the CDR3 is TGTGCCAGCAGCCGGAGCGGGGGGGCCGATGAGCAGTTCTTC.

The chain joins TRBV5-1 to TRBJ1-2; 8 bases are shared with TRBD1. The CDR3 spans 15 residues. V lost 4 bases and J lost 4; bases outside the gene matches: 9. Germline CDR1 and CDR2: SGHRS and YFSETQ. The DNA of the CDR3 is TGCGCCAGCAGCGAAGGACAGGGTAGGAGCTATGGCTACACCTTC. Protein sequence: CASSEGQGRSYGYTF.

The chain couples TRBV2 to TRBJ2-3, with a possible D match to TRBD1 (6 bases). The CDR3 loop spans 16 amino acids. In germline, CDR1 is SNHLY, CDR2 FYNNEI. V was cut by 4 bases and J by 1 base, with 15 bases left in between. The CDR3 reads CASSAYRVTGTDTQYF. The CDR3 DNA reads as TGTGCCAGCAGTGCATACAGGGTAACCGGCACAGATACGCAGTATTTT.

The chain uses TRBV4-1 and TRBJ2-7; D is perhaps TRBD2 (6 bases). The ends were cut back, 1 base at V and 5 bases at J, with 15 bases in the middle. CDR3 length equals 15 residues. Germline V CDR1 and CDR2: MGHRA, YSYEKL. The CDR3 sequence is CASSQVTSSQDEQYF. Written as DNA, the CDR3 is TGCGCCAGCAGCCAAGTGACTAGTAGTCAGGACGAGCAGTACTTC.

V is TRBV7-8 and J is TRBJ1-4; TRBD1 might be the D (6 bases). Germline V gene data show CDR1 as SGHVS and CDR2 as FQNEAQ. V was shortened by 5 bases and J by 5 bases, with 18 bases between the two germline ends. This CDR3 contains 16 residues. The CDR3 region is CASSSETTGANEKLFF. CDR3 nucleotide sequence: TGTGCCAGCAGCAGTGAAACGACAGGAGCCAATGAAAAACTGTTTTTT.

The rearrangement links TRBV6-5 to TRBJ2-1; 9 nucleotides match TRBD2. The V segment lost 4 bases and the J segment 2 bases; nucleotides outside the gene matches: 6. Looked up from germline, CDR1 is MNHEY and CDR2 is SVGAGI. This CDR3 region has 16 residues. The CDR3 spells CASSSPSGTAYNEQFF. CDR3 DNA sequence: TGTGCCAGCAGTTCCCCTAGCGGGACAGCCTACAATGAGCAGTTCTTC.

The chain joins TRBV11-3 to TRBJ1-1; D is unresolved. CDR3 length: 12 amino acids. The germline V gene has CDR1 SGHNT and CDR2 YENEEA. In DNA, the CDR3 is TGTGGCCTTTCCTTGGCGAACACTGAAGCTTTCTTT. It yields the protein CGLSLANTEAFF. Combining the CDR3 with reference TRBV11-3 and TRBJ1-1 gives the whole variable domain EAGVVQSPRYKIIEKKQPVAFWCNPISGHNTLYWYLQNLGQGPELLIRYENEEAVDDSQLPKDRFSAERLKGVDSTLKIQPAELGDSAVYLCGLSLANTEAFFGQGTRLTVV.

The rearrangement joins TRBV19 to TRBJ1-6; D possibly corresponds to TRBD1 (5 bases). Germline values: CDR1 LNHDA, CDR2 SQIVND (reference sequence). V was pared by 7 bases and J by 4 bases, with 17 bases between. The CDR3 consists of 16 residues. CDR3 DNA sequence: TGTGCCAGTAATGGTCCTGACAGAGCTTATAATTCACCCCTCCACTTT. Its translation: CASNGPDRAYNSPLHF.

The CDR3 loop is CASSDSVSGGYTF. The CDR3 coding sequence is TGTGCCAGCAGTGACTCGGTTTCCGGGGGCTACACCTTC. The chain uses TRBV6-4 and TRBJ1-2; D is ambiguous. Looked up from germline, CDR1 is MRHNA and CDR2 is SNTAGT. The V gene lost 0 bases and the J gene lost 8 bases, with 10 bases spanning the gap. The CDR3 spans 13 residues.

V is TRBV30 and J is TRBJ1-5, with 11 positions matching TRBD1. In germline, CDR1 is GTSNPN, CDR2 SVGIG (reference sequence). The CDR3 runs to 15 residues. V lost 4 bases and J lost 5; bases outside the gene matches: 7. CDR3 residues: CAWNTGTGGHQPQHF. DNA for the CDR3: TGTGCCTGGAATACCGGGACAGGGGGGCATCAGCCCCAGCATTTT.

In this sample, this clone turned up once. The V and J genes are TRBV19 and TRBJ1-1; 7 bases are shared with TRBD1. V lost 10 bases to trimming and J lost 0 bases; unmatched junction nucleotides: 5. Germline assignment: CDR1 LNHDA and CDR2 SQIVND (reference sequence). The CDR3 runs 13 residues. Written as DNA, the CDR3 is TGTGCCACCAAACAGGGGATGAACACTGAAGCTTTCTTT. Protein: CATKQGMNTEAFF.

V gene TRBV5-1 combines with J gene TRBJ2-2; weak D call: TRBD1 (6 bases). The CDR3 contains 18 residues. The germline V and J ends were trimmed by 1 base and 0 bases, with 16 bases remaining between them. The germline gives CDR1 SGHRS, CDR2 YFSETQ. DNA for the CDR3: TGCGCCAGCAGCTTGAGGCCCAGGGGCCTTACGAACACCGGGGAGCTGTTTTTT. Encoded protein: CASSLRPRGLTNTGELFF.

V gene TRBV6-4 combines with J gene TRBJ2-1; 8 bases line up with TRBD2. V lost 4 bases and J lost 0; bases outside the gene matches: 8. The CDR3 totals 17 residues. CDR1 and CDR2 from the germline V gene are MRHNA and SNTAGT. Here the CDR3 reads CASSAGTGGASYNEQFF. Written as DNA, the CDR3 is TGTGCCAGCAGTGCGGGGACCGGGGGGGCCTCCTACAATGAGCAGTTCTTC.

V usage is TRBV15 and J usage is TRBJ2-7, with unresolved D. The V gene's germline CDR1 is LNHNV and CDR2 YYDKDF (reference sequence). V shed 5 bases and J shed 5 bases, with 10 bases lying between them. This CDR3 region has 12 residues. This CDR3 is CATSAHGDEQYF. CDR3 nucleotide sequence: TGTGCCACCAGCGCCCACGGAGACGAGCAGTACTTC.

The chain carries TRBV6-1 and TRBJ2-7, with 8 positions matching TRBD2. Germline CDR1 reads MNHNS; CDR2 reads SASEGT. This CDR3 has 14 amino acids. V was clipped by 3 bases and J by 6 bases; unmatched bases: 7. CDR3 protein: CASSDGTRIREQYF. DNA of the CDR3: TGTGCCAGCAGTGACGGGACTAGGATCCGCGAGCAGTACTTC.

The J gene is TRBJ2-7, the V gene TRBV29-1, with a possible D match to TRBD2 (6 bases). Germline CDR1 SQVTM, CDR2 ANQGSEA. V dropped 4 bases and J dropped 4 bases, with 14 bases sitting between them. The CDR3 is made up of 13 amino acids. The CDR3 region has the DNA TGCAGCGTTGCTCTGGGGGGATCGTACGAGCAGTACTTC. Encoded protein: CSVALGGSYEQYF.

This chain joins TRBV19 and TRBJ2-2; D is perhaps TRBD2 (5 bases). This CDR3 is 14 amino acids long. V was trimmed by 6 bases and J by 6 bases, leaving 14 bases between them. The V gene's germline CDR1 is LNHDA and CDR2 SQIVND (reference sequence). The CDR3 DNA reads TGTGCCAGTAGCCCCTTCGGGGTCGCCGGGGAGCTGTTTTTT. Its protein is CASSPFGVAGELFF.

The chain links TRBV7-9 to TRBJ1-2, with no clear D. Germline CDR1 is SEHNR and CDR2 is FQNEAQ (reference sequence). V was clipped by 2 bases and J by 5 bases, with 9 bases between them. The length of the CDR3 is 13 residues. The CDR3 region is CASSLPGSYGYTF. In nucleotides, the CDR3 is TGTGCCAGCAGCTTACCCGGGAGTTATGGCTACACCTTC.

The chain recombines TRBV5-1 with TRBJ2-7; 9 bases agree with TRBD2. CDR1 and CDR2 (germline): SGHRS, YFSETQ. The CDR3 runs 14 residues. With 3 bases clipped from V and 3 bases from J, the junction kept 4 bases outside the gene matches. The CDR3 protein is CASSSAGGYYEQYF. CDR3 sequence (DNA): TGCGCCAGCAGCTCAGCGGGGGGCTACTACGAGCAGTACTTC.

This sequence joins TRBV14 and TRBJ1-2; no reliable D call. Germline-derived CDR1 and CDR2 are SGHDN and FVKESK. This CDR3 has 16 amino acids. Trimming shortened V by 3 bases and J by 0 bases, and 14 bases separated the two germline ends. The CDR3 here is CASSQHGPGANYGYTF. CDR3 DNA: TGTGCCAGCAGCCAGCACGGTCCGGGAGCTAACTATGGCTACACCTTC. The whole variable domain, filled in from reference TRBV14 and TRBJ1-2, reads EAGVTQFPSHSVIEKGQTVTLRCDPISGHDNLYWYRRVMGKEIKFLLHFVKESKQDESGMPNNRFLAERTGGTYSTLKVQPAELEDSGVYFCASSQHGPGANYGYTFGSGTRLTVV.

The rearrangement links TRBV5-1 to TRBJ2-5; 9 bases agree with TRBD2. V was clipped by 4 bases and J by 2 bases; unmatched bases: 9. The CDR3 sequence is 16 residues long. The germline gives CDR1 SGHRS, CDR2 YFSETQ. The CDR3 loop reads CASSPGGSGGQETQYF. The CDR3 DNA sequence: TGCGCCAGCAGCCCCGGGGGTAGCGGGGGTCAAGAGACCCAGTACTTC.

The V call is TRBV6-5, the J call TRBJ2-5, with TRBD2 identical over 13 bases. The V gene end was trimmed by 6 bases and the J gene end by 3 bases; junction bases not matched to a gene: 4. Germline values: CDR1 MNHEY, CDR2 SVGAGI. The length of the CDR3 is 15 residues. DNA for the CDR3: TGTGCCAGCAGACCCGGGACTAGCGGGAAAGAGACCCAGTACTTC. It codes for CASRPGTSGKETQYF.

The rearrangement joins TRBV4-1 to TRBJ2-1; TRBD1 aligns across 8 bases. Trimming at V came to 3 bases and at J to 7 bases, leaving 5 bases not matched to a gene. This CDR3 is 14 amino acids long. CDR1 and CDR2 from the germline V gene are MGHRA and YSYEKL. This CDR3 reads CASSQDRARNEQFF. CDR3 in DNA: TGCGCCAGCAGCCAGGACAGGGCTCGGAATGAGCAGTTCTTC.

The chain is built from TRBV7-9 and TRBJ2-2; TRBD2 is a possible D gene (6 bases). Germline V gives CDR1 SEHNR, CDR2 FQNEAQ (reference sequence). Between the trimmed V and J ends, which lost 4 bases and 1 base, there was a span of 16 bases. This CDR3 comprises 17 residues. CDR3 nucleotide sequence: TGTGCCAGCAGCTCCGGGGTGGGAGGCAAGAACACCGGGGAGCTGTTTTTT. As protein: CASSSGVGGKNTGELFF.

The genes are TRBV29-1 and TRBJ1-5; no reliable D call. The CDR3 has 13 amino acids. Germline CDR1 and CDR2: SQVTM and ANQGSEA. Trimming stripped 0 bases from V and 7 bases from J, with 10 bases between. The CDR3 DNA reads as TGCAGCGTTGAAGAGGGAGGAAACCAGCCCCAGCATTTT. The encoded protein is CSVEEGGNQPQHF. Together with reference TRBV29-1 and TRBJ1-5, the CDR3 gives the full variable domain: SAVISQKPSRDICQRGTSLTIQCQVDSQVTMMFWYRQQPGQSLTLIATANQGSEATYESGFVIDKFPISRPNLTFSTLTVSNMSPEDSSIYLCSVEEGGNQPQHFGDGTRLSIL.